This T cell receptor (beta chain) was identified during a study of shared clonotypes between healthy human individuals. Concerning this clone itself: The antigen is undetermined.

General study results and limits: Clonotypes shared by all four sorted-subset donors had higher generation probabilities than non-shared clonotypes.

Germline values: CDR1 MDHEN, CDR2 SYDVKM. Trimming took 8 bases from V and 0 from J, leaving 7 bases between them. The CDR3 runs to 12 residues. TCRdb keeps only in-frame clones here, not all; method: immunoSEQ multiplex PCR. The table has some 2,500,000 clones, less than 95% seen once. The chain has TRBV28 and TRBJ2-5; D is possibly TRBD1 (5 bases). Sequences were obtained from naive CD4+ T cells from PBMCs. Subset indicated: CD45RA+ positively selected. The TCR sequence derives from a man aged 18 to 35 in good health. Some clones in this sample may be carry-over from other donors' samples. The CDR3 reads CASGADQETQYF. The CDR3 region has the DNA TGTGCCAGCGGGGCAGACCAAGAGACCCAGTACTTC.